This T cell receptor (beta chain) was obtained from a study of T cell changes during pregnancy in multiple sclerosis. With 3 bases removed from V and 6 bases from J, the gap between germline ends came to 12 bases. This CDR3 has 14 residues. The germline V gene encodes CDR1 MGHDK and CDR2 SYGVNS. Sequencing was performed with immunoSEQ multiplex PCR; in TCRdb, only in-frame clones are kept and a portion is missing. The sample lists 90,000 or so clones; roughly 90% were seen once. The rearrangement joins TRBV25-1 to TRBJ2-1; perhaps TRBD2 as D (6 bases). The sequences come from peripheral blood, collected in the first trimester of pregnancy. This receptor was taken from a female donor with multiple sclerosis, enrolled in a pregnancy study. CDR3 protein: CASSDRKLANEQFF. CDR3 sequence (DNA): TGTGCCAGCAGTGACCGCAAACTAGCCAATGAGCAGTTCTTC.